Below, 25 T cell receptor beta chains from the same sample are listed, as sequenced in a study of CD8 T cells in ankylosing spondylitis. Their antigens are not known. Study observations and caveats: A TCR beta motif made of several highly homologous variants seemed typical of ankylosing spondylitis blood.

Using its own MiXCR run on the 5' RACE reads, TCRdb lists one record per CDR3 protein. The profile shows hundreds of thousands of distinct CDR3 sequences, 10% to 15% of them singletons. The source material was blood, either unsorted or a sorted T cell fraction (not recorded which). The receptors derive from a male donor with ankylosing spondylitis.

The sample holds many counts of this clonotype. The chain is built from TRBV7-9 and TRBJ2-1; D gene unclear. The CDR3 covers 13 residues. Germline CDR1 and CDR2: SEHNR and FQNEAQ (reference sequence). The ends were cut back, 2 bases at V and 8 bases at J, with 10 bases in the middle. The CDR3 reads CASSLIGGDEQFF. Written as DNA, the CDR3 is TGTGCCAGCAGCTTAATCGGTGGGGATGAGCAGTTCTTC.

The CDR3 region has the DNA TGCAGTGCTAGCGCAGCGGGATACGAGCAGTACTTC. Translated: CSASAAGYEQYF. The V and J genes are TRBV20-1 and TRBJ2-7, with 7 bases fitting TRBD2. The CDR3 loop spans 12 amino acids. The V and J ends lost 3 bases and 4 bases, in that order; junction bases with no gene match: 3. Looked up from germline, CDR1 is DFQATT and CDR2 is SNEGSKA (reference sequence).

This clonotype was recorded at least ten times. The chain employs TRBV5-1 and TRBJ2-2; TRBD2 might be the D (7 bases). V lost 4 bases and J lost 7, with 17 bases in between. Germline assignment: CDR1 SGHRS and CDR2 YFSETQ. The CDR3 spans 15 residues. Here the CDR3 reads CASSRTAGASGELFF. Written as DNA, the CDR3 is TGCGCCAGCAGCAGGACGGCGGGGGCGAGCGGGGAGCTGTTTTTT.

This clonotype has only a few counts. The chain joins TRBV4-1 to TRBJ1-6; D unresolved. Trimming removed 0 bases from V and 8 bases from J, with 14 bases in between. Germline lookup yields CDR1 MGHRA and CDR2 YSYEKL. This CDR3 spans 16 amino acids. CDR3 DNA sequence: TGCGCCAGCAGCCAAGATAGTACATTCGGCGATTCACCCCTCCACTTT. It yields the protein CASSQDSTFGDSPLHF.

V usage is TRBV20-1 and J usage is TRBJ2-7; D perhaps matches TRBD1 (6 bases). The CDR3 spans 14 residues. The V and J ends lost 6 bases and 0 bases respectively, with 15 bases between them. CDR1 and CDR2 (germline): DFQATT, SNEGSKA (reference sequence). The CDR3 DNA reads TGCAGTGCCAACAGGGTCAGGAGCTCCTACGAGCAGTACTTC. Protein: CSANRVRSSYEQYF.

The V and J genes are TRBV20-1 and TRBJ1-5; 8 bases are shared with TRBD1. CDR3 size: 15 residues. The germline V gene has CDR1 DFQATT and CDR2 SNEGSKA (reference sequence). The V and J ends lost 4 bases and 6 bases, in that order; junction bases with no gene match: 11. This chain's CDR3 is CSAIQGASERQPQHF. The CDR3 DNA is TGCAGTGCTATCCAGGGGGCCTCGGAACGTCAGCCCCAGCATTTT.

The table lists this clonotype with many counts. V is TRBV11-3 and J is TRBJ2-1; no firm D call. V was clipped by 5 bases and J by 7 bases, with 15 bases between them. Germline V gene lookup returns CDR1 SGHNT and CDR2 YENEEA. The CDR3 runs to 14 residues. The CDR3 nucleotides read TGTGCCAGCAGCCCCGGTTGGGGATCTAATGAGCAGTTCTTC. Encoded protein: CASSPGWGSNEQFF.

This chain joins TRBV20-1 and TRBJ2-1; D is unclear. Germline assignment: CDR1 DFQATT and CDR2 SNEGSKA (reference sequence). Trimming stripped 7 bases from V and 2 bases from J, with 6 bases between. There are 11 residues in the CDR3. The CDR3 region is CSGSPYNEQFF. The CDR3 bases are TGCAGTGGGAGCCCCTACAATGAGCAGTTCTTC.

V and J are TRBV6-2 or TRBV6-3 and TRBJ2-6; no reliable D call. The germline gives CDR1 MNHEY, CDR2 SVGEGT. There are 16 residues in the CDR3. V lost 7 bases to trimming and J lost 0 bases, with 13 bases between them. The CDR3: CASMRNVYSGANVLTF. The CDR3 DNA follows: TGTGCCAGCATGAGGAATGTTTACTCTGGGGCCAACGTCCTGACTTTC.

The chain has TRBV18 and TRBJ1-5; unclear D gene. Germline CDR1 reads KGHSH; CDR2 reads LQKENI. Trimming removed 2 bases at V and 9 bases at J, with 26 bases between. The CDR3 contains 18 residues. The CDR3 loop reads CASSPIPSRTVGGMPQHF. The DNA for the CDR3 is TGTGCCAGCTCACCAATCCCCTCCCGGACCGTGGGAGGGATGCCCCAGCATTTT.

This sequence joins TRBV20-1 and TRBJ2-3; 8 positions agree with TRBD1. The CDR3 loop spans 12 amino acids. The trim removed 3 bases at V and 5 bases at J, leaving 1 base unmatched. Germline assignment: CDR1 DFQATT and CDR2 SNEGSKA (reference sequence). This CDR3 is CSASRGQDTQYF. The CDR3 DNA follows: TGCAGTGCTAGCAGGGGGCAAGATACGCAGTATTTT.

This chain links TRBV5-1 with TRBJ2-3, with D perhaps being TRBD1 or TRBD2 (5 bases each). Per germline, CDR1 SGHRS and CDR2 YFSETQ. Deletions cut 3 bases from V and 5 bases from J, with 7 bases between. This CDR3 comprises 12 residues. CDR3 in DNA: TGCGCCAGCAGCTGGGGGTTAGATACGCAGTATTTT. Protein product: CASSWGLDTQYF.

The genes are TRBV20-1 and TRBJ2-1; 7 nucleotides agree with TRBD1. The CDR3 is 14 amino acids. Germline lookup yields CDR1 DFQATT and CDR2 SNEGSKA (reference sequence). Trimming removed 5 bases from V and 3 bases from J; junction bases left unmatched: 7. Written as DNA, the CDR3 is TGCAGTGCTTATGACAGGGACCGCTACAATGAGCAGTTCTTC. Translated: CSAYDRDRYNEQFF.

This sequence joins TRBV20-1 and TRBJ2-7; D is undetermined. Germline values: CDR1 DFQATT, CDR2 SNEGSKA (reference sequence). The V end lost 3 bases, the J end lost 3 bases, and 12 bases lay between the germline ends. The CDR3 extends over 13 amino acids. The CDR3 DNA is TGCAGTGCTAGGTGGGAAAAACTCTACGAGCAGTACTTC. Translation: CSARWEKLYEQYF.

This clonotype was counted a few times. The chain uses TRBV6-1 and TRBJ2-2; D might be TRBD2 (5 bases). In germline, CDR1 is MNHNS, CDR2 SASEGT. V was cut by 4 bases and J by 3 bases, with 9 bases left in between. The CDR3 totals 14 residues. CDR3 bases: TGTGCCAGCAGTGTGGACTGGGACACCGGGGAGCTGTTTTTT. Protein sequence: CASSVDWDTGELFF.

There are a few counts of this clonotype. The J gene is TRBJ1-1, the V gene TRBV7-2; no clear D. V was shortened by 1 base and J by 6 bases, with 12 bases between the two germline ends. Germline V CDR1 and CDR2: SGHTA, FQGNSA. This CDR3 is built from 14 residues. CDR3 DNA: TGTGCCAGCAGCTTAGATTCCGGAATCCCTGAAGCTTTCTTT. Encoded protein: CASSLDSGIPEAFF. The whole variable domain, filled in from reference TRBV7-2 and TRBJ1-1, reads GAGVSQSPSNKVTEKGKDVELRCDPISGHTALYWYRQSLGQGLEFLIYFQGNSAPDKSGLPSDRFSAERTGGSVSTLTIQRTQQEDSAVYLCASSLDSGIPEAFFGQGTRLTVV.

This clonotype was detected many times. The CDR3 DNA reads as TGTGCCAGCGCCGGATCAGGGCTTCGATCACCCCTCCACTTT. The encoded protein is CASAGSGLRSPLHF. The chain combines TRBV6-1 with TRBJ1-6; a weak D match, TRBD1 (5 bases). CDR3 length: 14 residues. With 8 bases removed from V and 10 bases from J, the gap between germline ends came to 18 bases. The germline V gene has CDR1 MNHNS and CDR2 SASEGT.

A few counts support this clonotype. V is TRBV25-1 and J is TRBJ1-6, with a possible D match to TRBD1 (5 bases). The CDR3 is 14 amino acids. In germline, CDR1 is MGHDK, CDR2 SYGVNS. V shed 11 bases and J shed 7 bases, with 18 bases lying between them. The DNA of the CDR3 is TGTGCCGGTGATCAAGGGGTTAGGAATTCACCCCTCCACTTT. It is translated as CAGDQGVRNSPLHF.

The V call is TRBV5-1, the J call TRBJ2-7; possibly TRBD1 or TRBD2 for D (5 bases each). Trimming pared 3 bases from V and 4 bases from J, leaving 14 bases between. This CDR3 contains 14 residues. Germline CDR1 is SGHRS and CDR2 is YFSETQ. The CDR3 DNA reads TGCGCCAGCAGCTCGGAGAGGGGAAGGTACGAGCAGTACTTC. Encoded protein: CASSSERGRYEQYF.

This clonotype was seen a few times. V gene TRBV5-1 combines with J gene TRBJ2-5, with D perhaps given as TRBD1 or TRBD2 (5 bases each). The CDR3 has 15 amino acids. Trimming removed 2 bases at V and 0 bases at J, with 11 bases between. The germline gives CDR1 SGHRS, CDR2 YFSETQ. CDR3 in DNA: TGCGCCAGCAGCTTAACGGGACCGTACCAAGAGACCCAGTACTTC. This sequence encodes CASSLTGPYQETQYF.

V gene TRBV6-5 combines with J gene TRBJ1-1; D ambiguous. V was shortened by 8 bases and J by 5 bases, with 12 bases between the two germline ends. There are 12 residues in the CDR3. Germline V gives CDR1 MNHEY, CDR2 SVGAGI. CDR3 amino acids: CASRRPGTEAFF. CDR3 DNA: TGTGCCAGCCGTCGGCCGGGTACTGAAGCTTTCTTT.

The genes are TRBV10-3 and TRBJ1-2; D is undetermined. The CDR3 sequence is 13 residues long. V lost 4 bases and J 4 bases, leaving 10 bases between the germline ends. CDR1 ENHRY and CDR2 SYGVKD come from the germline V gene. CDR3 region: CAISGRRAYGYTF. The CDR3 DNA sequence: TGTGCCATCAGTGGTCGAAGGGCCTATGGCTACACCTTC.

The chain joins TRBV6-2 or TRBV6-3 to TRBJ2-3; D may be TRBD1 (5 bases). The length of the CDR3 is 14 residues. The germline V gene encodes CDR1 MNHEY and CDR2 SVGEGT. V was trimmed by 6 bases and J by 2 bases, leaving 12 bases between them. In DNA form, the CDR3 reads TGTGCCAGCAGAGGAGACAGTTACACAGATACGCAGTATTTT. Translated: CASRGDSYTDTQYF.

J is TRBJ1-1 and V is TRBV5-1; possibly TRBD1 for D (5 bases). This CDR3 is built from 13 residues. V lost 0 bases and J lost 8, with 11 bases in between. Germline V gene data show CDR1 as SGHRS and CDR2 as YFSETQ. CDR3 sequence reads: CASSLGDGKEAFF. The CDR3 DNA follows: TGCGCCAGCAGCTTGGGGGACGGGAAAGAAGCTTTCTTT.

This clonotype was seen many times. The chain recombines TRBV10-3 with TRBJ2-5; TRBD2 matches 7 bases. V was clipped by 6 bases and J by 2 bases; unmatched bases: 9. Germline CDR1 ENHRY, CDR2 SYGVKD. CDR3 size: 15 residues. CDR3 bases: TGTGCCATCAGGGAACCCCTACTAGCGCAAGAGACCCAGTACTTC. Its protein is CAIREPLLAQETQYF.